A single sample gave rise to the 30 T cell receptor beta chains below, sequenced in a study of cytomegalovirus exposure and HLA in healthy donors. Vbeta (60) and Jbeta (13) primers were used in the PCR. The data were produced by immunoSEQ multiplex PCR, yet TCRdb's version contains in-frame clones alone and is incomplete. The sample gives more than 200,000 clones, 85% of which show up once; over 1% is in the top ten. The specimen was PBMCs. The receptors were gathered from a human donor in good health.

The chain carries TRBV14 and TRBJ2-7, with 10 nucleotides matching TRBD1. Trimming at V came to 4 bases and at J to 3 bases, leaving 0 bases not matched to a gene. The CDR3 covers 13 residues. Germline V gene sequence: CDR1 SGHDN, CDR2 FVKESK. The CDR3 coding sequence is TGTGCCAGCAGCCGGACAGGGGGCTACGAGCAGTACTTC. Its translation is CASSRTGGYEQYF.

The chain has TRBV6-1 and TRBJ1-5; D gene ambiguous. This CDR3 has 14 amino acids. V shed 10 bases and J shed 1 base, with 14 bases lying between them. CDR1 is MNHNS and CDR2 is SASEGT in the germline V gene. The DNA for the CDR3 is TGTGCCACGAGAATGGCACAGAGCAATCAGCCCCAGCATTTT. Translation: CATRMAQSNQPQHF.

The chain has TRBV6-5 and TRBJ2-1; 11 bases are a match to TRBD2. Looked up from germline, CDR1 is MNHEY and CDR2 is SVGAGI. There are 15 residues in the CDR3. J gave up 6 bases and V 5 bases, and 6 bases lay outside the gene matches. CDR3 coding DNA: TGTGCCAGCAGTATACTAGCGGGAGACCCCAATGAGCAGTTCTTC. It translates to CASSILAGDPNEQFF.

This clone was found a few times. This chain connects TRBV6-5 to TRBJ2-7; 8 bases line up with TRBD2. The CDR3 runs 16 residues. Germline assignment: CDR1 MNHEY and CDR2 SVGAGI. V gave up 0 bases and J gave up 3 bases; unmatched junction bases: 7. The chain's CDR3 is CASSYSSSGSVYEQYF. CDR3 bases: TGTGCCAGCAGTTACTCTTCGAGCGGGAGTGTCTACGAGCAGTACTTC.

The chain recombines TRBV10-3 with TRBJ1-5, with 8 bases that match TRBD1. In germline, CDR1 is ENHRY, CDR2 SYGVKD. This CDR3 has 14 residues. Trimming at V came to 10 bases and at J to 2 bases, leaving 7 bases not matched to a gene. CDR3 DNA sequence: TGTGCCACCTCGACAGGGGACGGCAATCAGCCCCAGCATTTT. Amino acid sequence: CATSTGDGNQPQHF.

J is TRBJ2-2 and V is TRBV5-1; 11 nucleotides agree with TRBD2. The germline gives CDR1 SGHRS, CDR2 YFSETQ. The CDR3 length is 16 residues. Germline trimming cut 4 bases from V and 6 bases from J; bases unmatched to any gene: 8. The DNA of the CDR3 is TGCGCCAGCAGCACAACTAGCGGGAGTGTTCCCGGGGAGCTGTTTTTT. Translated: CASSTTSGSVPGELFF.

The V call is TRBV11-3, the J call TRBJ2-7; 7 bases align to TRBD2. Germline V lookup: CDR1 SGHNT, CDR2 YENEEA. This CDR3 region has 13 residues. V lost 4 bases to trimming and J lost 6 bases; unmatched junction nucleotides: 6. Written as DNA, the CDR3 is TGTGCCAGCAGCTGGGGGGGGACTGGCGAGCAGTACTTC. This translates into CASSWGGTGEQYF.

CDR3 sequence reads: CASSLGQSYGYTF. The DNA for the CDR3 is TGTGCCAGCAGCTTGGGACAGTCGTATGGCTACACCTTC. The chain employs TRBV5-6 and TRBJ1-2; D possibly corresponds to TRBD1 (5 bases). Germline V gene lookup returns CDR1 SGHDT and CDR2 YYEEEE. The CDR3 totals 13 residues. V gave up 0 bases and J gave up 5 bases, with 8 bases separating them.

V gene TRBV9 combines with J gene TRBJ2-1; 8 nucleotides align to TRBD2. In germline, CDR1 is SGDLS, CDR2 YYNGEE. The length of the CDR3 is 17 residues. Losses at the gene ends were 2 bases for V and 0 bases for J; bases not matched to a gene: 7. CDR3 residues: CASSVGGGRSSYNEQFF. CDR3 nucleotides: TGTGCCAGCAGCGTCGGGGGCGGGAGGAGCTCCTACAATGAGCAGTTCTTC. The variable domain in full, with the rest retrieved from reference TRBV9 and TRBJ2-1, is DSGVTQTPKHLITATGQRVTLRCSPRSGDLSVYWYQQSLDQGLQFLIQYYNGEERAKGNILERFSAQQFPDLHSELNLSSLELGDSALYFCASSVGGGRSSYNEQFFGPGTRLTVL.

Worth noting for this clone: One junction end does not reproduce the germline sequence, and a read error may be involved. The gene calls are TRBV5-1 and TRBJ2-5; 7 positions agree with TRBD2. The germline V gene has CDR1 SGHRS and CDR2 YFSETQ. The CDR3 loop spans 14 amino acids. The CDR3 sequence is CASSRWEGQEAQYF. In DNA form, the CDR3 reads TGCGCCAGCAGCCGCTGGGAGGGGCAAGAGGCCCAGTACTTC.

The chain combines TRBV18 with TRBJ1-6; 7 bases map to TRBD1. This CDR3 region has 15 residues. The V gene end was trimmed by 0 bases and the J gene end by 5 bases; junction bases not matched to a gene: 1. From germline, CDR1 is KGHSH and CDR2 LQKENI. CDR3 bases: TGTGCCAGCTCACCACCTGGGACAGATAATTCACCCCTCCACTTT. Encoded protein: CASSPPGTDNSPLHF.

This rearrangement joins TRBV4-1 to TRBJ2-7; 8 bases agree with TRBD2. After removal of 0 bases from V and 12 bases from J, the junction contained 7 bases not matched to a gene. The CDR3 runs 13 residues. The germline V gene has CDR1 MGHRA and CDR2 YSYEKL. In DNA form, the CDR3 reads TGCGCCAGCAGCCAAGATTCGGGACTAGTGCCGTACTTC. It translates to CASSQDSGLVPYF.

V is TRBV5-1 and J is TRBJ2-2; 10 nucleotides match TRBD2. Trimming cost V 5 bases and J 1 base; bases outside gene matches: 5. Germline CDR1 is SGHRS and CDR2 is YFSETQ. The CDR3 spans 16 residues. The chain's CDR3 is CASSRLAGENTGELFF. Written as DNA, the CDR3 is TGCGCCAGCAGTCGCCTAGCGGGGGAGAACACCGGGGAGCTGTTTTTT.

This chain links TRBV5-4 with TRBJ2-1; 8 bases agree with TRBD2. With 10 bases clipped from V and 0 bases from J, the junction kept 9 bases outside the gene matches. CDR1 and CDR2 from the germline V gene are SGHNT and YYREEE (reference sequence). This CDR3 is 15 amino acids long. Here the CDR3 reads CASTERESSYNEQFF. In DNA, the CDR3 is TGTGCCTCAACCGAGCGGGAGAGCTCCTACAATGAGCAGTTCTTC.

The V gene is TRBV6-1, the J gene TRBJ1-5, with 7 bases aligning to TRBD1. Per the germline V gene, CDR1 is MNHNS and CDR2 is SASEGT. This CDR3 is 15 amino acids long. Unmatched junction bases numbered 12, after V lost 6 bases and J lost 7 bases. CDR3 residues: CASRAADRAYQPQHF. The CDR3, as DNA: TGTGCCAGCAGAGCAGCCGACAGGGCTTACCAGCCCCAGCATTTT.

The chain joins TRBV10-3 to TRBJ2-7; weak D call: TRBD2 (5 bases). The V and J ends lost 2 bases and 1 base respectively, with 18 bases between them. The CDR3 has 17 amino acids. Germline-derived CDR1 and CDR2 are ENHRY and SYGVKD. CDR3 region: CAISEPHDPRRSYEQYF. CDR3 nucleotides: TGTGCCATCAGTGAGCCACATGACCCTAGGAGGTCCTACGAGCAGTACTTC.

This clone came up once. The rearrangement links TRBV11-2 to TRBJ1-3; TRBD1 aligns across 7 bases. Trimming cost V 3 bases and J 0 bases; bases outside gene matches: 11. The length of the CDR3 is 18 residues. The germline V gene encodes CDR1 SGHAT and CDR2 FQNNGV. CDR3 residues: CASSLGTGQTDSGNTIYF. The DNA for the CDR3 is TGTGCCAGCAGCTTGGGAACGGGACAGACTGACTCTGGAAACACCATATATTTT.

This chain uses TRBV19 with TRBJ2-3; 8 bases agree with TRBD2. J was trimmed by 2 bases and V by 3 bases; bases with no gene match: 13. The germline V gene has CDR1 LNHDA and CDR2 SQIVND (reference sequence). This CDR3 has 18 residues. The CDR3 nucleotides are TGTGCCAGTAGTATTTTCCGCGGAGTAGCGGGGATCACAGATACGCAGTATTTT. The encoded protein is CASSIFRGVAGITDTQYF.

This rearrangement joins TRBV6-9 to TRBJ2-1, with D unclear. Germline V gene lookup returns CDR1 MNHGY and CDR2 SVAAGI. Trimming left V 5 bases short and J 6 bases short, with 17 bases between. The CDR3 length is 15 residues. The CDR3 bases are TGTGCCAGCAGTACGTGTGACCTAGATCCCAATGAGCAGTTCTTC. Its translation: CASSTCDLDPNEQFF.

This clone appeared many times. This CDR3 reads CAWSGQPSSYEQYF. Written as DNA, the CDR3 is TGTGCCTGGAGCGGACAGCCGTCTTCCTACGAGCAGTACTTC. This chain links TRBV30 with TRBJ2-7; TRBD1 might be the D (6 bases). The length of the CDR3 is 14 residues. Looked up from germline, CDR1 is GTSNPN and CDR2 is SVGIG (reference sequence). V was clipped by 3 bases and J by 1 base, with 13 bases between them.

The rearrangement uses TRBV5-1 and TRBJ1-1; 8 bases fit TRBD1. Per the germline V gene, CDR1 is SGHRS and CDR2 is YFSETQ. This CDR3 is built from 14 residues. The V gene end was trimmed by 5 bases and the J gene end by 4 bases; junction bases not matched to a gene: 7. CDR3 in DNA: TGCGCCAGCAGACTCACTACAGGGGGCACTGAAGCTTTCTTT. It encodes CASRLTTGGTEAFF. The variable domain in full, with the rest retrieved from reference TRBV5-1 and TRBJ1-1, is KAGVTQTPRYLIKTRGQQVTLSCSPISGHRSVSWYQQTPGQGLQFLFEYFSETQRNKGNFPGRFSGRQFSNSRSEMNVSTLELGDSALYLCASRLTTGGTEAFFGQGTRLTVV.

The chain is built from TRBV4-2 and TRBJ1-4; D is undetermined. Germline assignment: CDR1 LGHNA and CDR2 YNFKEQ. Trimming stripped 1 base from V and 4 bases from J, with 16 bases between. This CDR3 region has 17 residues. CDR3 coding DNA: TGTGCCAGCAGCCAAGGATGGAAAAGCGGCGATAATGAAAAACTGTTTTTT. Translation: CASSQGWKSGDNEKLFF.

The gene calls are TRBV28 and TRBJ1-1; TRBD1 matches at 7 bases. V shed 5 bases and J 3 bases; nucleotides not matched to a gene: 9. CDR3 length: 15 residues. The germline CDR1 and CDR2 sequences are MDHEN and SYDVKM. CDR3 sequence (DNA): TGTGCCAGCAGTACCTCTGGGACAGATTACACTGAAGCTTTCTTT. It is translated as CASSTSGTDYTEAFF.

V is TRBV9 and J is TRBJ2-7; tentative D call: TRBD2 (6 bases). The CDR3 loop spans 15 amino acids. Germline-derived CDR1 and CDR2 are SGDLS and YYNGEE. V lost 1 base, J lost 4 bases, and 15 bases lay in between. CDR3 residues: CASSVSQLASYEQYF. The CDR3 DNA reads as TGTGCCAGCAGCGTATCACAGCTAGCGTCGTACGAGCAGTACTTC.

This sequence joins TRBV7-9 and TRBJ1-5; TRBD1 matches 8 bases. Per the germline V gene, CDR1 is SEHNR and CDR2 is FQNEAQ (reference sequence). Trimming at V came to 1 base and at J to 8 bases, leaving 10 bases not matched to a gene. The CDR3 is 16 amino acids. The chain's CDR3 is CASSLGLSGGGKPQHF. The CDR3 coding sequence is TGTGCCAGCAGCTTAGGTCTGTCAGGGGGCGGGAAGCCCCAGCATTTT.

V and J are TRBV7-9 and TRBJ2-3, with 7 bases aligning to TRBD1. V lost 1 base and J lost 5; bases outside the gene matches: 3. The CDR3 sequence is 14 residues long. Per the germline V gene, CDR1 is SEHNR and CDR2 is FQNEAQ (reference sequence). In DNA, the CDR3 is TGTGCCAGCAGCTTAGGACAGGGTAGAGATACGCAGTATTTT. It is translated as CASSLGQGRDTQYF.

This clone has a single count. The genes are TRBV6-5 and TRBJ1-2; 7 bases agree with TRBD1. This CDR3 region has 16 residues. The trim removed 4 bases at V and 4 bases at J, leaving 12 bases unmatched. Germline loops: CDR1 MNHEY, CDR2 SVGAGI. CDR3 amino acids: CASSSRRQGRFYGYTF. Here the CDR3 DNA reads TGTGCCAGCAGTTCCCGCCGACAGGGTAGATTCTATGGCTACACCTTC.

This rearrangement joins TRBV19 to TRBJ2-7; 10 positions match TRBD1. J gave up 2 bases and V 1 base, and 2 bases lay outside the gene matches. Germline V gene sequence: CDR1 LNHDA, CDR2 SQIVND (reference sequence). CDR3 length: 15 amino acids. CDR3 residues: CASSIAGQGTYEQYF. The CDR3, as DNA: TGTGCCAGTAGTATAGCGGGACAGGGGACCTACGAGCAGTACTTC.

This clone has just one count. The V and J genes are TRBV6-5 and TRBJ1-3; D may be TRBD1 (5 bases). V was clipped by 5 bases and J by 4 bases, with 12 bases between them. The CDR3 has 14 residues. The germline CDR1 and CDR2 sequences are MNHEY and SVGAGI. The CDR3 protein is CASSAGGGGNTIYF. CDR3 DNA sequence: TGTGCCAGCAGTGCCGGGGGAGGCGGAAACACCATATATTTT.

This chain uses TRBV5-1 with TRBJ2-3, with D unclear. The germline CDR1 and CDR2 sequences are SGHRS and YFSETQ. There are 11 residues in the CDR3. The V end was cut by 5 bases, the J end by 2 bases, with 3 bases between. In nucleotides, the CDR3 is TGCGCCAGCAGTAACACAGATACGCAGTATTTT. It yields the protein CASSNTDTQYF.